This T cell receptor beta chain was captured by sequencing in a study of spatial heterogeneity in lung cancer. Across the study: Detection of beta-chain sequences consistently exceeded that of alpha-chain sequences. Whole-study findings and limits: Ubiquitous, expanded tumor-derived TCRs were more frequently observed in blood at resection than at follow-up.

Every molecule of TCR cDNA had its own unique molecular identifier. A single record per CDR3 protein comes from TCRdb applying MiXCR to the 5' RACE reads. Counted here are approximately 9,000 distinct CDR3 sequences, about 4.6% occurring once; the ten biggest clones make up roughly 30%. Trimming stripped 5 bases from V and 4 bases from J, with 14 bases between. Germline CDR1 and CDR2: MNHEY and SMNVEV (reference sequence). This CDR3 has 14 amino acids. Details on this clonotype: The target antigen is unknown. The library was designed around alpha chains, so this beta chain is a stray read whose abundance carries little weight.

The time point is: sample taken at primary tumor resection. Whole RNA, which was extracted from tumor, nontumor lung tissue or frozen PBMC, was sequenced without any cell sorting. The donor group consisted of 55 to 85 patients who had untreated, early-stage non-small cell lung cancer. V usage is TRBV27 and J usage is TRBJ2-5; D is possibly TRBD1 (6 bases). This sample comprised PBMCs, obtained at surgery. The source is a male donor with early-stage non-small cell lung cancer. The CDR3 DNA reads TGTGCCAGCAGTCTCATCGGGACAACAGAGACCCAGTACTTC. Translating it yields CASSLIGTTETQYF.